This entry describes one T cell receptor (beta chain). Its antigen remains undetermined. Base qualities are not at hand, and no much larger clone is one base apart. This specimen's time point label, per the study, means: approximately eleven months on ibrutinib. For TCR beta library preparation, roughly 2 micrograms of genomic DNA were extracted from the cryopreserved PBMCs. Longitudinal blood samples from CLL patients on ibrutinib monotherapy were analyzed using high-throughput TCR beta sequencing. The patients were enrolled in a single-center, open-label phase 2 trial of ibrutinib monotherapy. The germline V gene sets CDR1 to SNHLY and CDR2 to FYNNEI. Including cysteine and phenylalanine, the CDR3 has 13 amino acids. Only the CDR3 DNA is retained, 39 bases long and in frame from the first base. V and J lose 8 bases and 2 bases, and a span of 12 bases separates them. This sample stems from a study of cytotoxic CD8 clonotypes in ibrutinib-treated CLL (dated by TCRdb to the early 2020s). Context from the whole study: The cohort included roughly 15 treatment-naive and around 10 relapsed/refractory patients; roughly 17 were IGHV unmutated. Responses were partial in approximately 24 patients and complete in 2; after median around 72 months follow-up, some 15 stayed in remission and about twelve progressed. Samples at response were collected after a median of around twelve months of treatment, with a range of about 6 to 40 months. Samples averaged roughly 280,000 productive templates and some 91,000 productive rearrangements. Longitudinal samples were obtainable from about 30% of the roughly 90 participants in the trial. Cryopreserved peripheral blood mononuclear cells were obtained before treatment, at response, and at either sustained remission or disease progression. Every remission and progressive disease sample was obtained while ibrutinib was still being received by the patients.

The goal of deep resolution MiSeq sequencing was a depth between 1 in 1 million and 1 in 200,000 T cells, and coverage averaged 10x per clonotype. The immunoSEQ hsTCRB Kit was used to generate TCR beta libraries. Processing in the source paper ran as follows. Data were analyzed with ImmunoSEQ Data Assistant and ImmunoSEQ Analyzer, with V, D and J genes assigned per IMGT definitions. Clonality was computed as one minus normalized Shannon entropy of productive rearrangement frequencies, ranging from 0 to 1. Public clonotype analysis was restricted to overrepresented clonotypes comprising at least 0.05% of each patient's repertoire. Approximately 14 age-matched healthy donor repertoires from immuneACCESS served as clonality controls. What TCRdb holds here is the immuneACCESS table cut down to in-frame rearrangements. Part of the clones is not present; checked against another copy, under half of the missing clones reflect an unresolved V gene, and the others are unexplained. The V and J calls and clone size come from that table; D and trimming were worked out from the DNA. Counted in this sample were some 17,000 clones; roughly three fifths of them appeared once. About 25% of the sample comes from the top ten.

Beyond this particular receptor, the publication reports: Sampling times were not matched between sustained-remission and progressing patients, and lymph node repertoires were not studied. At ibrutinib response clonality went up, during sustained remission it held steady, and at progression it dropped back toward baseline. Baseline clonality exceeded that of age-matched healthy donors and correlated strongly with circulating CD8+ T-cell counts. Public clonotypes were rare and either shrank or stayed stable during treatment, and the rise in clonality at ibrutinib response reflected expansion of private clonotypes.

The chain is assembled from TRBV2 and TRBJ1-1, with a tentative D gene TRBD1 over 6 matching bases. Specimen: PBMCs, collected after 12 months of ibrutinib treatment. The source is a human donor with chronic lymphocytic leukemia. The DNA reads TGTGCCAGCCTGGACAGCCTAAACACTGAAGCTTTCTTT. Its translation reads: CASLDSLNTEAFF.